The entry below describes one T cell receptor (beta chain). Its antigen is not known. PCR involved 60 Vbeta and 13 Jbeta primers. Assay used: immunoSEQ multiplex PCR; TCRdb lists only in-frame clones, some missing. Counted here are 150,000 to 200,000 clones, about three quarters occurring once; the ten biggest clones make up approximately 1.5%. This sample was taken from a study of cytomegalovirus exposure and HLA in healthy donors. Trimming pared 0 bases from V and 11 bases from J, leaving 7 bases between. Germline loops: CDR1 PRHDT, CDR2 FYEKMQ (reference sequence). The CDR3 is made up of 11 amino acids. General study results and limits: Indistinguishability led to the exclusion of some V segments, TRBV6-2 and TRBV6-3 included.

The sample comprised PBMCs. This chain uses TRBV13 with TRBJ2-5; maybe TRBD1 (6 bases). The clonotype comes from a man between 18 and 29 years old in good health and CMV-seronegative. The CDR3 sequence is CASSLGGGQYF. Written as DNA, the CDR3 is TGTGCCAGCAGCTTAGGAGGGGGACAGTACTTC. Full variable domain (remainder filled in from reference TRBV13 and TRBJ2-5): AAGVIQSPRHLIKEKRETATLKCYPIPRHDTVYWYQQGPGQDPQFLISFYEKMQSDKGSIPDRFSAQQFSDYHSELNMSSLELGDSALYFCASSLGGGQYFGPGTRLLVL.